One and the same sample provided the 10 T cell receptor beta chains below, sequenced in a study. One entry per CDR3 protein, called by TCRdb with MiXCR from the 5' RACE reads. Found here are 9,000 to 9,500 distinct CDR3 sequences, approximately 46% of them singletons; the top ten hold around 3%. Treg sorting used a CD4+CD25+CD127-/low gate. Sequenced: Tregs sorted from a lymph node. The receptors here all came from a female donor with breast cancer.

This chain uses TRBV4-1 with TRBJ2-5; D is tentatively TRBD1 or TRBD2 (7 bases each). The CDR3 is 17 residues long. V lost 0 bases, J lost 0 bases, and 14 bases lay in between. Germline V gene lookup returns CDR1 MGHRA and CDR2 YSYEKL. The CDR3 sequence is CASSQEGQGGNQETQYF. The DNA of the CDR3 is TGCGCCAGCAGCCAAGAGGGGCAGGGGGGGAACCAAGAGACCCAGTACTTC.

The V gene is TRBV7-8, the J gene TRBJ2-5; the match to TRBD2 covers 9 bases. The V and J ends lost 3 bases and 2 bases, in that order; junction bases with no gene match: 10. Germline assignment: CDR1 SGHVS and CDR2 FQNEAQ. The CDR3 length is 17 residues. The chain's CDR3 is CASSFSGRLGSQETQYF. The DNA of the CDR3 is TGTGCCAGCAGCTTTAGCGGGAGATTGGGCTCACAAGAGACCCAGTACTTC.

The gene calls are TRBV4-1 and TRBJ2-2; TRBD1 is a possible D gene (6 bases). V was trimmed by 3 bases and J by 15 bases, leaving 17 bases between them. Germline V lookup: CDR1 MGHRA, CDR2 YSYEKL. The CDR3 spans 13 residues. The CDR3 nucleotides are TGCGCCAGCAGCCAGGGGGCTGGCAGGGTGGTGTTTTTT. This codes for CASSQGAGRVVFF.

This clonotype turned up a few times. CDR3 loop: CASSSRTSGDRHEQYF. DNA for the CDR3: TGTGCCAGCAGCTCTCGGACTAGCGGGGATCGGCACGAGCAGTACTTC. The chain couples TRBV11-3 to TRBJ2-7, with 12 bases lining up with TRBD2. V lost 4 bases and J lost 5; bases outside the gene matches: 9. The germline V gene encodes CDR1 SGHNT and CDR2 YENEEA. This CDR3 has 16 amino acids.

The chain links TRBV5-1 to TRBJ2-3; 9 positions match TRBD2. CDR3 length: 14 residues. The V and J ends lost 5 bases and 0 bases, in that order; junction bases with no gene match: 1. Germline CDR1 and CDR2: SGHRS and YFSETQ. The CDR3 DNA reads TGCGCCAGCAGGACTAGCGGAAGCACAGATACGCAGTATTTT. Amino acid sequence: CASRTSGSTDTQYF.

By sample fraction, this clonotype is medium-sized. This chain links TRBV6-5 with TRBJ1-1; 7 bases are a match to TRBD1. The germline V gene encodes CDR1 MNHEY and CDR2 SVGAGI. The CDR3 is made up of 15 amino acids. With V trimmed by 6 bases and J by 4 bases, 11 bases remained unmatched. CDR3 nucleotides: TGTGCCAGCAGGAGTCCGGGACAGCCTAGCACTGAAGCTTTCTTT. Protein: CASRSPGQPSTEAFF.

The chain combines TRBV4-1 with TRBJ2-5, with 11 bases that match TRBD2. Germline assignment: CDR1 MGHRA and CDR2 YSYEKL. This CDR3 has 15 residues. Trimming at V came to 5 bases and at J to 4 bases, leaving 6 bases not matched to a gene. The CDR3 region has the DNA TGCGCCAGCAGCACACTAGCGGGAGAAGGAGAGACCCAGTACTTC. Translated, it gives CASSTLAGEGETQYF.

The genes are TRBV6-5 and TRBJ1-4, with D perhaps matching TRBD1 (6 bases). CDR3 length: 14 amino acids. Germline V lookup: CDR1 MNHEY, CDR2 SVGAGI. With 6 bases removed from V and 3 bases from J, the gap between germline ends came to 11 bases. The CDR3 reads CASSPGQPNEKLFF. For the CDR3, the DNA is TGTGCCAGCAGCCCCGGACAGCCTAATGAAAAACTGTTTTTT.

The V gene is TRBV5-1, the J gene TRBJ2-3; D is unclear. CDR3 length: 14 residues. From germline, CDR1 is SGHRS and CDR2 YFSETQ. The V end was cut by 0 bases, the J end by 11 bases, with 16 bases between. The DNA of the CDR3 is TGCGCCAGCAGCTTGGACGCAGGACCCAATGAGCAGTATTTT. Its translation: CASSLDAGPNEQYF.

The V call is TRBV4-1, the J call TRBJ2-7; D call uncertain. The CDR3 has 16 residues. Trimming removed 0 bases at V and 0 bases at J, with 12 bases between. Germline V gene lookup returns CDR1 MGHRA and CDR2 YSYEKL. The CDR3 sequence: CASSQDHPGRSYEQYF. DNA of the CDR3: TGCGCCAGCAGCCAAGATCATCCAGGCCGCTCCTACGAGCAGTACTTC.